The 9 T cell receptor beta chains reported below all come from one sample, sequenced in a study of blood T cell repertoires in COVID-19. The method was immunoSEQ multiplex PCR; TCRdb's version includes in-frame clones alone and lacks a portion of them. The table lists roughly 150,000 clones, 85% to 90% of them singletons. The sample was peripheral blood. The receptors come from a woman aged 40 to 50 with acute or convalescent COVID-19.

This sequence joins TRBV28 and TRBJ1-2; 8 bases are shared with TRBD1. This CDR3 contains 17 residues. CDR1 MDHEN and CDR2 SYDVKM come from the germline V gene. The V segment lost 6 bases and the J segment 1 base; nucleotides outside the gene matches: 13. In nucleotides, the CDR3 is TGTGCCAGCAGCTACCCCGGGACAGGTGGGGTTAACTATGGCTACACCTTC. Amino acid sequence: CASSYPGTGGVNYGYTF.

The chain joins TRBV20-1 to TRBJ1-1, with D possibly TRBD1 on 5 matching bases. Germline-derived CDR1 and CDR2 are DFQATT and SNEGSKA (reference sequence). The V end was cut by 5 bases, the J end by 10 bases, with 14 bases between. The CDR3 is 11 amino acids. CDR3 bases: TGCAGTGCTCACGGTGGGGGACTAGCTTTCTTT. Its protein is CSAHGGGLAFF.

The chain combines TRBV6-1 with TRBJ2-7; D call uncertain. V lost 2 bases and J 3 bases, leaving 8 bases between the germline ends. The CDR3 sequence is 13 residues long. Germline-derived CDR1 and CDR2 are MNHNS and SASEGT. CDR3 sequence reads: CASSETVYYEQYF. Written as DNA, the CDR3 is TGTGCCAGCAGTGAAACAGTTTACTACGAGCAGTACTTC.

The table lists this clone with a count of one. V is TRBV24-1 and J is TRBJ2-3; the D gene is possibly TRBD2 (5 bases). Germline values: CDR1 KGHDR, CDR2 SFDVKD. This CDR3 contains 12 residues. Trimming pared 9 bases from V and 2 bases from J, leaving 8 bases between. The CDR3 region has the DNA TGTGCCACCGAGGGTCTCACAGATACGCAGTATTTT. This translates into CATEGLTDTQYF.

The V gene is TRBV5-4, the J gene TRBJ1-1; 9 bases agree with TRBD1. This CDR3 spans 14 amino acids. J gave up 4 bases and V 4 bases, and 5 bases lay outside the gene matches. Per germline, CDR1 SGHNT and CDR2 YYREEE (reference sequence). The CDR3 DNA follows: TGTGCCAGCAGCCTCCTGACAGGGGGCACTGAAGCTTTCTTT. Translating it yields CASSLLTGGTEAFF.

This chain uses TRBV7-9 with TRBJ1-6; 9 bases align to TRBD1. CDR1 is SEHNR, CDR2 FQNEAQ, per germline (reference sequence). The CDR3 length is 15 residues. V was clipped by 2 bases and J by 8 bases; unmatched bases: 4. The chain's CDR3 is CASSLRGQGYSPLHF. The CDR3 DNA is TGTGCCAGCAGCTTAAGGGGACAGGGCTATTCACCCCTCCACTTT.

CDR3 residues: CASRGQASNTEAFF. The CDR3 region has the DNA TGCGCCAGCAGGGGACAGGCATCGAACACTGAAGCTTTCTTT. The genes are TRBV5-1 and TRBJ1-1; 8 nucleotides align to TRBD1. Germline V lookup: CDR1 SGHRS, CDR2 YFSETQ. There are 14 residues in the CDR3. V was pared by 5 bases and J by 1 base, with 4 bases of the junction left unmatched.

The gene calls are TRBV19 and TRBJ2-1, with D possibly matching TRBD2 (7 bases). CDR1 is LNHDA, CDR2 SQIVND, per germline (reference sequence). Trimming left V 3 bases short and J 6 bases short, with 15 bases between. This CDR3 has 15 residues. The CDR3, as DNA: TGTGCCAGTAGTATCCTAGGGGGGGGAGGCAATGAGCAGTTCTTC. Translated, it gives CASSILGGGGNEQFF.

The chain links TRBV11-3 to TRBJ1-5; TRBD1 is a possible D gene (6 bases). Germline CDR1 SGHNT, CDR2 YENEEA. The CDR3 length is 16 residues. Trimming pared 3 bases from V and 4 bases from J, leaving 16 bases between. The CDR3: CASSFCKDRRNQPQHF. The CDR3 nucleotides read TGTGCCAGCAGCTTCTGTAAGGACAGACGGAATCAGCCCCAGCATTTT.